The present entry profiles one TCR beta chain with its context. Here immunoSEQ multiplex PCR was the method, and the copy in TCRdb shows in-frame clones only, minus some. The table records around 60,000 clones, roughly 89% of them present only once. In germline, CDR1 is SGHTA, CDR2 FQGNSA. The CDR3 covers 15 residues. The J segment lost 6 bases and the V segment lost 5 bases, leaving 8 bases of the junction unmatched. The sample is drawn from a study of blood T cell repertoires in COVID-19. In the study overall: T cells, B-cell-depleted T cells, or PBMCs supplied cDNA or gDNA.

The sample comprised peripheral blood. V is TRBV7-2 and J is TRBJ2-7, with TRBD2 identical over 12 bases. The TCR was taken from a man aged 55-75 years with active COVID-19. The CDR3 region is CASSPSATSGGEQYF. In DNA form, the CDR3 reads TGTGCCAGCAGCCCAAGCGCGACTAGCGGGGGCGAGCAGTACTTC.